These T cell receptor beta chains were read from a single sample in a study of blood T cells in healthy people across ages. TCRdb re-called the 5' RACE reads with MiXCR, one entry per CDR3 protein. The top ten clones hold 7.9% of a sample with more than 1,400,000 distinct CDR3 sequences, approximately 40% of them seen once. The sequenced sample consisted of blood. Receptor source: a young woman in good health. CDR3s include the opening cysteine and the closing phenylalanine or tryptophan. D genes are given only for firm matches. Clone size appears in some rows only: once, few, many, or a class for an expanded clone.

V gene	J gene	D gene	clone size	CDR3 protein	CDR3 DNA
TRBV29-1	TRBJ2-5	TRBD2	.	CSVATSGGEETQYF	TGCAGCGTTGCGACTAGCGGGGGGGAAGAGACCCAGTACTTC
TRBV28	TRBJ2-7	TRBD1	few	CASTRQGMYEQYF	TGTGCCAGCACCCGACAGGGGATGTACGAGCAGTACTTC
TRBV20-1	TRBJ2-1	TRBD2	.	CSARDPRGGPRQETQFF	TGCAGTGCTAGAGATCCTCGGGGGGGGCCGAGACAAGAGACCCAGTTCTTC
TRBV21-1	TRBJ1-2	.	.	CASSQGRTGANYGYTF	TGTGCCAGCAGCCAAGGACGGACAGGGGCTAACTATGGCTACACCTTC
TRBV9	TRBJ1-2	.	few	CASRHGAYGYTF	TGTGCCAGCAGACACGGGGCCTATGGCTACACCTTC
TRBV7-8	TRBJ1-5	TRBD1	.	CASSLSRGSILNRGNQPQHF	TGTGCCAGCAGCTTATCAAGAGGGTCAATTCTCAACAGGGGGAATCAGCCCCAGCATTTT
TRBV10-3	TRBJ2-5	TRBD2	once	CAISPGLENEQYF	TGTGCCATCAGCCCGGGACTAGAAAATGAGCAGTACTTC
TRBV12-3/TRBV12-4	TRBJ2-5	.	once	CASSTQGLNEQYF	TGTGCCAGCAGTACCCAGGGACTTAATGAGCAGTACTTC
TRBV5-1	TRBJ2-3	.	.	CASSSEGGRTDTQYF	TGCGCCAGCAGCTCCGAGGGAGGTAGGACAGATACGCAGTATTTT
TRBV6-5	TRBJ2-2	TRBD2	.	CASSYSRLAANTGELFF	TGTGCCAGCAGTTATAGTAGACTAGCGGCAAACACCGGGGAGCTGTTTTTT
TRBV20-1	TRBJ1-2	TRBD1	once	CSASYSRQGAEGYTF	TGCAGTGCTAGTTACTCCCGACAGGGGGCGGAAGGCTACACCTTC
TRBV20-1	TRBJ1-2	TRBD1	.	CSAPPGDRGYGYTF	TGCAGTGCTCCACCGGGGGACAGGGGCTATGGCTACACCTTC
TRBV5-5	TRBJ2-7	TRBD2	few	CASSLAASGGLTYEQYF	TGTGCCAGCAGCTTGGCTGCTAGCGGGGGCCTGACCTACGAGCAGTACTTC
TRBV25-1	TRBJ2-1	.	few	CASTTGTVSYNEQFF	TGTGCCAGCACCACCGGGACGGTCTCCTACAATGAGCAGTTCTTC
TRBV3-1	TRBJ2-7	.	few	CASSDGLTYEQYF	TGTGCCAGCAGTGACGGACTAACCTACGAGCAGTACTTC